This T cell receptor (beta chain) comes out of a study of OX40 agonist ivuxolimab in advanced cancers. Study summary: Prior checkpoint blockade (anti-PD-1, anti-PD-L1 or anti-CTLA-4) was permitted; about 40% had it. In three patients, partial responses were observed, one with hepatocellular carcinoma and two with cutaneous melanoma.

About this clone: Its antigen is unknown.

TCRdb keeps only in-frame clones here, not all; method: immunoSEQ multiplex PCR. The data show over 75,000 clones, around nine tenths seen once. Findings and limits, study-wide: CD4+ and CD8+ blood T cells expanded clonally by week 6 at 0.1 to 3.0 mg/kg.

The trim removed 11 bases at V and 4 bases at J, leaving 1 base unmatched. The CDR3 sequence is 11 residues long. Germline V gene lookup returns CDR1 SEHNR and CDR2 FQNEAQ (reference sequence). Sample: CD4+ or CD8+ T cells sorted from blood, taken in a trial of the OX40 agonist ivuxolimab. This TCR came from an adult with an advanced solid tumor such as melanoma, head and neck, liver or kidney cancer. The gene calls are TRBV7-9 and TRBJ2-1, with TRBD1 identical over 8 bases. For the CDR3, the DNA is TGTGCCGGACAGGGTTACAATGAGCAGTTCTTC. It specifies CAGQGYNEQFF.